These 20 T cell receptor beta chains share one sample of origin, sequenced in a study of T cells in Graves' hyperthyroidism and ophthalmopathy. TCR beta CDR3 region amplification was performed from RNA transcripts. HTBI primers were employed in a first-round RT-PCR of the TCR CDR3. TCRdb independently ran MiXCR on the multiplex PCR reads; one entry per CDR3 protein. The sample carries roughly 200,000 distinct CDR3 sequences, less than 20% recorded once. Sequencing was carried out using blood. Receptors were obtained from a woman in her forties or fifties with Graves' hyperthyroidism.

The sample holds a few counts of this clonotype. The chain recombines TRBV6-1 with TRBJ2-2, with D unresolved. In germline, CDR1 is MNHNS, CDR2 SASEGT. The V and J ends lost 4 bases and 6 bases respectively, with 18 bases between them. The CDR3 length is 16 residues. CDR3: CASSVGFHYPPGELFF. The DNA for the CDR3 is TGTGCCAGCAGTGTCGGGTTTCATTACCCCCCCGGGGAGCTGTTTTTT.

The V and J genes are TRBV7-9 and TRBJ1-1, with 7 bases that match TRBD1. V lost 3 bases to trimming and J lost 11 bases; unmatched junction nucleotides: 3. The germline V gene has CDR1 SEHNR and CDR2 FQNEAQ (reference sequence). The CDR3 totals 11 residues. The CDR3 bases are TGTGCCAGCAGCTTCGACAGGGACGCTTTCTTT. Residues: CASSFDRDAFF. Combining the CDR3 with reference TRBV7-9 and TRBJ1-1 gives the whole variable domain DTGVSQNPRHKITKRGQNVTFRCDPISEHNRLYWYRQTLGQGPEFLTYFQNEAQLEKSRLLSDRFSAERPKGSFSTLEIQRTEQGDSAMYLCASSFDRDAFFGQGTRLTVV.

V gene TRBV27 combines with J gene TRBJ1-2; 7 nucleotides match TRBD1. The germline V gene has CDR1 MNHEY and CDR2 SMNVEV (reference sequence). The J segment lost 8 bases and the V segment lost 3 bases, leaving 6 bases of the junction unmatched. This CDR3 has 13 residues. In DNA form, the CDR3 reads TGTGCCAGCAGTTTCCGGGACAGCCGCGGCTACACCTTC. Translation gives CASSFRDSRGYTF.

The table lists this clonotype with many counts. The chain is built from TRBV13 and TRBJ2-5; 15 bases match TRBD2. CDR1 is PRHDT and CDR2 is FYEKMQ in the germline V gene (reference sequence). The CDR3 has 15 amino acids. J lost 5 bases, V lost 5 bases, and 3 bases had no gene match. Here the CDR3 reads CASSQGLAGGETQYF. The CDR3 DNA reads TGTGCCAGCAGCCAAGGACTAGCGGGAGGGGAGACCCAGTACTTC.

This clonotype was seen at least ten times. V usage is TRBV30 and J usage is TRBJ1-1; D not certain. The germline gives CDR1 GTSNPN, CDR2 SVGIG (reference sequence). The CDR3 is 13 residues long. Trimming took 3 bases from V and 1 from J, leaving 9 bases between them. CDR3 in amino acids: CAWSPQENTEAFF. The CDR3 DNA sequence: TGTGCCTGGAGCCCGCAGGAGAACACTGAAGCTTTCTTT.

The chain carries TRBV20-1 and TRBJ1-2; D is unresolved. V lost 2 bases to trimming and J lost 8 bases, with 9 bases between them. Germline loops: CDR1 DFQATT, CDR2 SNEGSKA (reference sequence). The CDR3 has 11 residues. DNA of the CDR3: TGCAGTGCTAGAAGGGTTAGCGGCTACACCTTC. Translating gives CSARRVSGYTF.

In this sample, this clonotype turned up many times. V gene TRBV3-1 combines with J gene TRBJ1-6; unclear D gene. The CDR3 is made up of 15 amino acids. V was trimmed by 4 bases and J by 6 bases, leaving 13 bases between them. CDR1 is LGHDT, CDR2 YNNKEL, per germline (reference sequence). CDR3 in amino acids: CASSLGQNTNSPLHF. Written as DNA, the CDR3 is TGTGCCAGCAGCCTCGGGCAGAACACTAATTCACCCCTCCACTTT.

The sample holds a few counts of this clonotype. Germline is not matched at one junction end, which may reflect a read error. The rearrangement links TRBV12-3 or TRBV12-4 to TRBJ2-5; 8 nucleotides line up with TRBD2. This CDR3 has 24 residues. For the CDR3, the DNA is TGTGCCAGCGCTTTGCCCGCCGCGGGAGGAGTTTCGGGATCGAGAAAGAGATACCAAGGGACCCAGTACTTC. It yields the protein CASALPAAGGVSGSRKRYQGTQYF.

This rearrangement joins TRBV20-1 to TRBJ2-7; 9 bases align to TRBD1. The CDR3 covers 13 residues. Trimming removed 6 bases from V and 4 bases from J; junction bases left unmatched: 7. Germline-derived CDR1 and CDR2 are DFQATT and SNEGSKA (reference sequence). CDR3 amino acids: CSAKRDRVYEQYF. The CDR3 DNA is TGCAGTGCGAAAAGGGACAGGGTGTACGAGCAGTACTTC.

This clonotype has a handful of counts. CDR3: CASSQVLLAGGRDTQYF. CDR3 DNA sequence: TGTGCCAGCAGCCAAGTCCTCCTAGCGGGAGGTCGAGATACGCAGTATTTT. The J gene is TRBJ2-3, the V gene TRBV3-1, with 11 bases matching TRBD2. CDR1 is LGHDT and CDR2 is YNNKEL in the germline V gene (reference sequence). CDR3 length: 17 amino acids. V lost 1 base, J lost 5 bases, and 8 bases stayed unmatched.

This clonotype was recorded many times. V is TRBV5-1 and J is TRBJ2-7; no definite D call. Per germline, CDR1 SGHRS and CDR2 YFSETQ. This CDR3 is built from 15 residues. Trimming took off 0 bases at V and 0 bases at J, with 10 bases between the two ends. The CDR3 reads CASSLAVTNSYEQYF. The CDR3 coding sequence is TGCGCCAGCAGCTTGGCTGTAACAAACTCCTACGAGCAGTACTTC.

This clonotype was seen many times. The rearrangement joins TRBV24-1 to TRBJ2-1, with D possibly TRBD2 on 5 matching bases. Germline assignment: CDR1 KGHDR and CDR2 SFDVKD. The CDR3 has 14 amino acids. Trimming left V 7 bases short and J 7 bases short, with 16 bases between. CDR3 sequence: CATRGIGSGNEQFF. The CDR3 coding sequence is TGTGCCACCAGGGGGATTGGGTCGGGGAATGAGCAGTTCTTC.

This clonotype was found many times. This chain joins TRBV5-5 and TRBJ2-1; D call uncertain. In germline, CDR1 is SGHKS, CDR2 YYEKEE (reference sequence). The CDR3 is 14 amino acids. V was trimmed by 0 bases and J by 5 bases, leaving 9 bases between them. The CDR3: CASSLAGRDNEQFF. DNA of the CDR3: TGTGCCAGCAGCTTGGCGGGTAGGGACAATGAGCAGTTCTTC.

This rearrangement joins TRBV27 to TRBJ1-2; D unresolved. Trimming pared 3 bases from V and 4 bases from J, leaving 15 bases between. This CDR3 has 15 amino acids. CDR1 and CDR2 from the germline V gene are MNHEY and SMNVEV (reference sequence). The CDR3 region has the DNA TGTGCCAGCAGTTTTAAGTTGGAGCTTAGCTATGGCTACACCTTC. It specifies CASSFKLELSYGYTF.

Many counts were recorded for this clonotype. This chain uses TRBV4-2 with TRBJ2-1, with 8 bases aligning to TRBD2. CDR1 is LGHNA and CDR2 is YNFKEQ in the germline V gene. This CDR3 has 17 residues. V shed 1 base and J 3 bases; nucleotides not matched to a gene: 8. DNA of the CDR3: TGTGCCAGCAGCCAAGTCTTAGGCAGCGGGAGCTACAATGAGCAGTTCTTC. It codes for CASSQVLGSGSYNEQFF.

This clonotype was counted many times. The chain combines TRBV6-1 with TRBJ2-5; 8 positions agree with TRBD2. The CDR3 spans 14 residues. Germline V gives CDR1 MNHNS, CDR2 SASEGT. Unmatched junction bases numbered 6, after V lost 4 bases and J lost 5 bases. CDR3 DNA sequence: TGTGCCAGCAGTGGAGTAGCGGGGTATGAGACCCAGTACTTC. Its protein product is CASSGVAGYETQYF.

This clonotype has a handful of counts. The chain carries TRBV29-1 and TRBJ2-5; no reliable D call. In germline, CDR1 is SQVTM, CDR2 ANQGSEA. This CDR3 spans 13 amino acids. V was shortened by 2 bases and J by 1 base, with 8 bases between the two germline ends. This CDR3 reads CSVESGTQETQYF. The CDR3 DNA is TGCAGCGTTGAATCGGGCACCCAAGAGACCCAGTACTTC.

This clonotype was detected ten times or more. This chain uses TRBV6-2 or TRBV6-3 with TRBJ2-7; D gene ambiguous. CDR1 is MNHEY and CDR2 is SVGEGT in the germline V gene. This CDR3 is 16 amino acids long. Trimming removed 2 bases from V and 2 bases from J, with 16 bases in between. In DNA, the CDR3 is TGTGCCAGCAGTTACGAGTCAGGAGCTCTAACCTACGAGCAGTACTTC. This sequence encodes CASSYESGALTYEQYF.

This clonotype came up a few times. The gene calls are TRBV5-1 and TRBJ2-1; no definite D call. The CDR3 spans 16 residues. Germline V gene data show CDR1 as SGHRS and CDR2 as YFSETQ. V gave up 4 bases and J gave up 2 bases, with 16 bases separating them. The DNA for the CDR3 is TGCGCCAGCAGCGTGACTGCGAGAGGCCCCTACAATGAGCAGTTCTTC. Protein: CASSVTARGPYNEQFF. Looking up the rest from reference TRBV5-1 and TRBJ2-1 gives the full variable domain: KAGVTQTPRYLIKTRGQQVTLSCSPISGHRSVSWYQQTPGQGLQFLFEYFSETQRNKGNFPGRFSGRQFSNSRSEMNVSTLELGDSALYLCASSVTARGPYNEQFFGPGTRLTVL.

The chain is built from TRBV6-2 or TRBV6-3 and TRBJ1-5, with 7 positions matching TRBD1. This CDR3 is built from 13 residues. CDR1 and CDR2 from the germline V gene are MNHEY and SVGEGT. J lost 5 bases, V lost 7 bases, and 5 bases had no gene match. The CDR3 protein is CASTVQGDQPQHF. In nucleotides, the CDR3 is TGTGCCAGCACCGTCCAGGGGGATCAGCCCCAGCATTTT.